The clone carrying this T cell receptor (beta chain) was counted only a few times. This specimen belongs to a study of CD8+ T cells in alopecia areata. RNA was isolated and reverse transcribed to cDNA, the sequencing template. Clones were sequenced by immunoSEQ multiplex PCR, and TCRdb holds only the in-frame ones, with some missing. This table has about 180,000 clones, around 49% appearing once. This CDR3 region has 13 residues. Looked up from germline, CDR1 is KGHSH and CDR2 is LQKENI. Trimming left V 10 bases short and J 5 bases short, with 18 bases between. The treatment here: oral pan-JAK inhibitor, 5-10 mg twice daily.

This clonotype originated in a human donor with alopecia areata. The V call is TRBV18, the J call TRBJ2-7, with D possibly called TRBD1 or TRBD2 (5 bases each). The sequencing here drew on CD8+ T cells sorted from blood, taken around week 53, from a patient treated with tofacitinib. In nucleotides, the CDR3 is TGTGCCACCGCCGGGACGGAGAGTGACGAGCAGTACTTC. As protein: CATAGTESDEQYF.